These 29 T cell receptor beta chains share one sample of origin, sequenced in a study of OX40 agonist ivuxolimab in advanced cancers. TCRdb keeps only in-frame clones here, not all; method: immunoSEQ multiplex PCR. The data hold 55,000 to 70,000 clones, with around 81% observed a single time. The input for sequencing was CD4+ or CD8+ T cells sorted from blood, taken in a trial of the OX40 agonist ivuxolimab. The receptors were gathered from an adult with an advanced solid tumor such as melanoma, head and neck, liver or kidney cancer.

Written as DNA, the CDR3 is TGTGCCAGCAGTTCAGGAGCGGGAGGAGTCTACGAGCAGTACTTC. This gives the protein CASSSGAGGVYEQYF. The gene calls are TRBV28 and TRBJ2-7, with 9 positions matching TRBD2. V was pared by 4 bases and J by 3 bases, with 7 bases of the junction left unmatched. Germline V gene data show CDR1 as MDHEN and CDR2 as SYDVKM. The CDR3 runs to 15 residues.

The V call is TRBV5-6, the J call TRBJ2-1, with 7 bases lining up with TRBD2. This CDR3 comprises 13 residues. Looked up from germline, CDR1 is SGHDT and CDR2 is YYEEEE. Unmatched junction bases numbered 1, after V lost 2 bases and J lost 5 bases. The CDR3 is CASSFLADNEQFF. In DNA, the CDR3 is TGTGCCAGCAGCTTCCTAGCGGACAATGAGCAGTTCTTC.

The J gene is TRBJ1-3, the V gene TRBV2, with no clear D. The CDR3 consists of 15 residues. Germline CDR1 and CDR2: SNHLY and FYNNEI. V shed 7 bases and J shed 3 bases, with 16 bases lying between them. The CDR3 nucleotides are TGTGCCAGCAAACGAGGACTTTTTGATGGAAACACCATATATTTT. The encoded protein is CASKRGLFDGNTIYF.

This sequence joins TRBV6-4 and TRBJ2-7, with a weak D call TRBD1 (5 bases). V lost 8 bases and J 1 base, leaving 12 bases between the germline ends. Germline V gene data show CDR1 as MRHNA and CDR2 as SNTAGT. The CDR3 is made up of 13 amino acids. The chain's CDR3 is CASGPDNSYEQYF. CDR3 bases: TGTGCCAGCGGGCCGGACAATTCCTACGAGCAGTACTTC.

This clone appeared once. The chain links TRBV18 to TRBJ2-3; 8 positions agree with TRBD2. The CDR3 is 16 amino acids. With V trimmed by 1 base and J by 2 bases, 5 bases remained unmatched. CDR1 and CDR2 from the germline V gene are KGHSH and LQKENI. The CDR3 DNA reads as TGTGCCAGCTCACCACGAAGCGGGAGCCCCACAGATACGCAGTATTTT. This encodes CASSPRSGSPTDTQYF.

The chain carries TRBV5-6 and TRBJ1-2; 11 bases match TRBD1. Trimming at V came to 3 bases and at J to 3 bases, leaving 4 bases not matched to a gene. This CDR3 region has 15 residues. Germline V CDR1 and CDR2: SGHDT, YYEEEE. The CDR3 region is CASSYGQGADYGYTF. The CDR3 DNA reads as TGTGCCAGCAGCTACGGACAGGGGGCTGACTATGGCTACACCTTC.

The chain has TRBV9 and TRBJ2-3; 10 bases agree with TRBD2. V trimming: 1 base; J trimming: 5 bases; junction bases outside the gene matches: 4. CDR3 size: 15 residues. Germline CDR1 and CDR2: SGDLS and YYNGEE. CDR3 in amino acids: CASSVSGRAEDTQYF. CDR3 nucleotide sequence: TGTGCCAGCAGCGTAAGCGGGAGGGCCGAAGATACGCAGTATTTT. The full variable domain, completed using reference TRBV9 and TRBJ2-3, is DSGVTQTPKHLITATGQRVTLRCSPRSGDLSVYWYQQSLDQGLQFLIQYYNGEERAKGNILERFSAQQFPDLHSELNLSSLELGDSALYFCASSVSGRAEDTQYFGPGTRLTVL.

The chain recombines TRBV19 with TRBJ2-5, with 9 bases aligning to TRBD2. The CDR3 extends over 15 amino acids. V lost 4 bases, J lost 0 bases, and 3 bases stayed unmatched. Germline lookup yields CDR1 LNHDA and CDR2 SQIVND (reference sequence). CDR3 sequence (DNA): TGTGCCAGTAGTAGGACTAGCGAGTACCAAGAGACCCAGTACTTC. Translating gives CASSRTSEYQETQYF.

The chain combines TRBV6-6 with TRBJ2-1; maybe TRBD1 (6 bases). This CDR3 spans 12 amino acids. CDR1 MNHNY and CDR2 SVGAGI come from the germline V gene (reference sequence). V lost 5 bases and J lost 5, with 7 bases in between. The CDR3 is CASSRQDNEQFF. CDR3 coding DNA: TGTGCCAGCAGTCGACAGGACAATGAGCAGTTCTTC.

This sequence joins TRBV20-1 and TRBJ2-5; no clear D gene. The V end lost 5 bases, the J end lost 2 bases, and 3 bases lay between the germline ends. The germline gives CDR1 DFQATT, CDR2 SNEGSKA (reference sequence). The CDR3 covers 10 residues. In DNA, the CDR3 is TGCAGTGCTTCGCAAGAGACCCAGTACTTC. Its translation: CSASQETQYF.

The V gene is TRBV5-6, the J gene TRBJ2-7; 8 positions match TRBD1. V lost 4 bases and J lost 2; bases outside the gene matches: 17. Per the germline V gene, CDR1 is SGHDT and CDR2 is YYEEEE. The CDR3 is made up of 18 amino acids. The CDR3 sequence is CASSPGGVRTGYPYEQYF. DNA of the CDR3: TGTGCCAGCAGCCCTGGAGGCGTTAGGACAGGGTACCCCTACGAGCAGTACTTC.

This clone was counted only a few times. The chain couples TRBV6-6 to TRBJ2-5; D might be TRBD1 (5 bases). The CDR3 has 16 residues. V dropped 2 bases and J dropped 5 bases, with 18 bases sitting between them. The germline V gene has CDR1 MNHNY and CDR2 SVGAGI (reference sequence). The CDR3 DNA follows: TGTGCCAGCAGTTACCCCCCCGCTGCCAGGGTGGAGACCCAGTACTTC. It specifies CASSYPPAARVETQYF.

The chain links TRBV15 to TRBJ2-1; no clear D. The CDR3 sequence is 13 residues long. V was cut by 5 bases and J by 6 bases, with 11 bases left in between. CDR1 LNHNV and CDR2 YYDKDF come from the germline V gene (reference sequence). The CDR3: CATSLLSRNEQFF. In DNA, the CDR3 is TGTGCCACCAGCCTTCTGTCCCGCAATGAGCAGTTCTTC.

The chain carries TRBV27 and TRBJ1-1, with D tentatively TRBD1 (5 bases). Germline V lookup: CDR1 MNHEY, CDR2 SMNVEV (reference sequence). The germline V and J ends were trimmed by 5 bases and 4 bases, with 11 bases remaining between them. The CDR3 runs 13 residues. Written as DNA, the CDR3 is TGTGCCAGCAGTCCAGGGTCTATCACTGAAGCTTTCTTT. This encodes CASSPGSITEAFF.

This clone has more than one count but fewer than ten. The V and J genes are TRBV4-3 and TRBJ2-2; 7 bases align to TRBD2. The V gene end was trimmed by 2 bases and the J gene end by 6 bases; junction bases not matched to a gene: 15. Per the germline V gene, CDR1 is LGHNA and CDR2 is YSLEER. CDR3 length equals 18 residues. Here the CDR3 DNA reads TGCGCCAGCAGCCAACCGGCCGGGGGAGGGCCCTTCTCCGGGGAGCTGTTTTTT. Translation: CASSQPAGGGPFSGELFF.

The chain has TRBV19 and TRBJ2-5; D remains unclear. The length of the CDR3 is 16 residues. Germline CDR1 LNHDA, CDR2 SQIVND (reference sequence). V was clipped by 1 base and J by 5 bases, with 17 bases between them. The CDR3: CASSIGLLTVGETQYF. CDR3 coding DNA: TGTGCCAGTAGTATAGGCCTCTTGACCGTCGGGGAGACCCAGTACTTC.

The V call is TRBV4-2, the J call TRBJ2-7; tentative D call: TRBD1 (6 bases). V lost 0 bases and J lost 6, with 18 bases in between. CDR1 LGHNA and CDR2 YNFKEQ come from the germline V gene. The CDR3 has 16 residues. The CDR3 coding sequence is TGTGCCAGCAGCCAAGAGAAATTCGATGAGGGGGTCGAGCAGTACTTC. Encoded protein: CASSQEKFDEGVEQYF.

The chain recombines TRBV7-2 with TRBJ2-2; D perhaps matches TRBD1 (6 bases). The germline V gene encodes CDR1 SGHTA and CDR2 FQGNSA. The V gene lost 1 base and the J gene lost 5 bases, with 11 bases spanning the gap. CDR3 size: 15 residues. Written as DNA, the CDR3 is TGTGCCAGCAGCTTAGGGGCAGGGGAGACCGGGGAGCTGTTTTTT. Protein sequence: CASSLGAGETGELFF. Full variable domain (missing parts from reference TRBV7-2 and TRBJ2-2): GAGVSQSPSNKVTEKGKDVELRCDPISGHTALYWYRQSLGQGLEFLIYFQGNSAPDKSGLPSDRFSAERTGGSVSTLTIQRTQQEDSAVYLCASSLGAGETGELFFGEGSRLTVL.

The chain combines TRBV2 with TRBJ1-1; tentative D call: TRBD1 (5 bases). The V end lost 2 bases, the J end lost 0 bases, and 10 bases lay between the germline ends. Germline values: CDR1 SNHLY, CDR2 FYNNEI. CDR3 size: 15 residues. CDR3 sequence (DNA): TGTGCCAGCAGTGAATCGGACACCCTGAACACTGAAGCTTTCTTT. Residues: CASSESDTLNTEAFF.

This clone came up a few times. The J gene is TRBJ2-5, the V gene TRBV5-6; D uncertain. The germline V and J ends were trimmed by 0 bases and 5 bases, with 11 bases remaining between them. Germline assignment: CDR1 SGHDT and CDR2 YYEEEE. This CDR3 comprises 14 residues. The CDR3 sequence is CASSLDPFGETQYF. The DNA of the CDR3 is TGTGCCAGCAGCTTGGACCCTTTCGGGGAGACCCAGTACTTC.

On this clone itself: Relative to the germline gene, one junction end is altered; a read error may explain this. The chain has TRBV11-2 and TRBJ1-4; 8 bases are a match to TRBD1. Germline V gene data show CDR1 as SGHAT and CDR2 as FQNNGV. The CDR3 runs to 16 residues. The CDR3 DNA sequence: TGTGCCAGCAGCCAGAAATTGGGACAGGAAGGGGGAAAACTGCTTTTT. This encodes CASSQKLGQEGGKLLF.

The chain joins TRBV15 to TRBJ2-7; the D gene could be TRBD1 or TRBD2 (5 bases each). The CDR3 is 14 residues long. CDR1 is LNHNV and CDR2 is YYDKDF in the germline V gene (reference sequence). V lost 6 bases and J lost 4, with 16 bases in between. CDR3 residues: CATRPSGLPYEQYF. The CDR3 nucleotides read TGTGCCACCAGGCCCTCGGGGCTACCTTACGAGCAGTACTTC.

The rearrangement joins TRBV7-2 to TRBJ2-7, with D hard to call. CDR1 and CDR2 from the germline V gene are SGHTA and FQGNSA. CDR3 length: 14 amino acids. The V and J ends lost 2 bases and 1 base respectively, with 9 bases between them. In nucleotides, the CDR3 is TGTGCCAGCAGCTTAAGTTACTATTCCTACGAGCAGTACTTC. Protein product: CASSLSYYSYEQYF.

The chain combines TRBV6-6 with TRBJ1-2; 7 nucleotides agree with TRBD1. Trimming cost V 6 bases and J 8 bases; bases outside gene matches: 12. The CDR3 sequence is 14 residues long. The V gene's germline CDR1 is MNHNY and CDR2 SVGAGI (reference sequence). The CDR3 region is CASSPPDRVRGYTF. Here the CDR3 DNA reads TGTGCCAGCAGCCCTCCCGACAGGGTTCGGGGCTACACCTTC.

For the CDR3, the DNA is TGTGCCAGCAGCTGGCGCCAGGGGGCCTACGAGCAGTACTTC. Translating it yields CASSWRQGAYEQYF. V and J are TRBV6-5 and TRBJ2-7; 7 nucleotides line up with TRBD1. The CDR3 totals 14 residues. The V gene's germline CDR1 is MNHEY and CDR2 SVGAGI. Losses at the gene ends were 6 bases for V and 2 bases for J; bases not matched to a gene: 7.

This clone was observed once. The chain has TRBV9 and TRBJ2-3; no clear D gene. In germline, CDR1 is SGDLS, CDR2 YYNGEE. The CDR3 length is 12 residues. Trimming stripped 4 bases from V and 2 bases from J, with 5 bases between. The CDR3 bases are TGTGCCAGCAGCTATCACACAGATACGCAGTATTTT. It codes for CASSYHTDTQYF.

The chain carries TRBV7-2 and TRBJ2-7, with D unresolved. V gave up 4 bases and J gave up 3 bases, with 10 bases separating them. This CDR3 has 13 residues. Germline V gene lookup returns CDR1 SGHTA and CDR2 FQGNSA. CDR3 sequence reads: CASSYYPYYEQYF. Written as DNA, the CDR3 is TGTGCCAGCAGCTATTATCCATACTACGAGCAGTACTTC.

The V call is TRBV7-8, the J call TRBJ1-3; D remains unclear. The germline V and J ends were trimmed by 2 bases and 0 bases, with 5 bases remaining between them. CDR1 is SGHVS, CDR2 FQNEAQ, per germline. The length of the CDR3 is 14 residues. Here the CDR3 DNA reads TGTGCCAGCAGCTTATTCCGCTCTGGAAACACCATATATTTT. Amino acid sequence: CASSLFRSGNTIYF.

CDR3 DNA: TGTGCCAGCAGACGACAGGGGGCGGGAGAGACCCAGTACTTC. As protein: CASRRQGAGETQYF. This rearrangement joins TRBV2 to TRBJ2-5; 10 bases map to TRBD1. The CDR3 is made up of 14 amino acids. The V and J ends lost 6 bases and 4 bases, in that order; junction bases with no gene match: 5. Germline V gives CDR1 SNHLY, CDR2 FYNNEI.